This TCR beta chain was sequenced for a study of blood T cell repertoires in COVID-19. Study-wide background: Acute and convalescent COVID-19 samples came from the United States, Italy and Spain.

Profiled with immunoSEQ multiplex PCR; TCRdb holds only in-frame clones, not every one. The data show 250,000 or so clones, around 88% seen once. V lost 3 bases and J lost 4, with 14 bases in between. The CDR3 runs to 15 residues. CDR1 is WSHSY and CDR2 is SAAADI in the germline V gene. Sequencing used peripheral blood. The sequence was obtained from a woman in her twenties or thirties with COVID-19, enrolled during active disease. V gene TRBV10-2 combines with J gene TRBJ2-3; D possibly corresponds to TRBD2 (5 bases). DNA of the CDR3: TGCGCCAGCAGTGAAGAGTGGCTAGCCCCAGATACGCAGTATTTT. This codes for CASSEEWLAPDTQYF.